What follows are 12 T cell receptor beta chains derived from one specimen sequenced in a study of T cells expressing NK-cell markers. TCRdb re-called the 5' RACE reads; one entry per CDR3 protein, DNA not given. The sample yields about 400,000 distinct CDR3 sequences, of which the top ten take up approximately 12%. Source material: blood T cells: a sorted CD56 or NKG2C T cell subset, CD4+ or CD8+ T cells, or bulk PBMC T cells (not recorded which). The receptors originated from a woman in her 50s in good health.

The chain is built from TRBV9 and TRBJ2-7; TCRdb gives TRBD2 as the D gene, but with no DNA this cannot be confirmed. Germline lookup yields CDR1 SGDLS and CDR2 YYNGEE. The CDR3 contains 16 residues. The CDR3 loop reads CASSVALAGGPGEQYF. The full variable domain, completed using reference TRBV9 and TRBJ2-7, is DSGVTQTPKHLITATGQRVTLRCSPRSGDLSVYWYQQSLDQGLQFLIQYYNGEERAKGNILERFSAQQFPDLHSELNLSSLELGDSALYFCASSVALAGGPGEQYFGPGTRLTVT.

The V gene is TRBV30, the J gene TRBJ2-1; TCRdb calls TRBD1, which cannot be checked without DNA. The CDR3 totals 14 residues. In germline, CDR1 is GTSNPN, CDR2 SVGIG (reference sequence). The CDR3 here is CAWRDRGAEWEQFF.

The V call is TRBV5-1, the J call TRBJ2-2; TCRdb gives TRBD1 as the D gene, but with no DNA this cannot be confirmed. This CDR3 is built from 15 residues. Germline CDR1 SGHRS, CDR2 YFSETQ. CDR3 loop: CASSPPGSRAGELFF.

The genes are TRBV29-1 and TRBJ2-5; the TCRdb D gene call, TRBD2, has no DNA to confirm it. Germline V gene data show CDR1 as SQVTM and CDR2 as ANQGSEA. This CDR3 spans 16 amino acids. This CDR3 is CSVEGVELAGIETQYF.

The chain uses TRBV5-1 and TRBJ2-1. The CDR3 is 14 residues long. Germline CDR1 SGHRS, CDR2 YFSETQ. CDR3: CASSSSYLYNEQFF.

This chain links TRBV5-1 with TRBJ2-1; there is no DNA to check the TCRdb D call of TRBD2. This CDR3 has 14 amino acids. Germline CDR1 SGHRS, CDR2 YFSETQ. This CDR3 reads CASATSGSKNEQFF.

The CDR3 protein is CASRRTNNNEQFF. The chain has TRBV14 and TRBJ2-1; the D gene TCRdb calls, TRBD2, cannot be checked with no DNA. The CDR3 is made up of 13 amino acids. Germline CDR1 and CDR2: SGHDN and FVKESK.

The chain couples TRBV20-1 to TRBJ2-7. The CDR3 runs to 11 residues. From germline, CDR1 is DFQATT and CDR2 SNEGSKA (reference sequence). CDR3: CSAGDTNLLYF.

The chain links TRBV2 to TRBJ2-5; the TCRdb D gene call, TRBD2, has no DNA to confirm it. The CDR3 length is 15 residues. Germline CDR1 reads SNHLY; CDR2 reads FYNNEI. This chain's CDR3 is CASSEYPGLQETQYF.

The rearrangement uses TRBV12-3 or TRBV12-4 and TRBJ1-1. The CDR3 loop spans 12 amino acids. CDR3 protein: CASQGGGTEAFF.

The rearrangement joins TRBV14 to TRBJ2-1; TCRdb calls TRBD2, which cannot be checked without DNA. The CDR3 runs to 13 residues. CDR1 and CDR2 from the germline V gene are SGHDN and FVKESK. The CDR3 spells CASSESGRHEQFF.

The V and J genes are TRBV20-1 and TRBJ2-1. This CDR3 comprises 14 residues. In germline, CDR1 is DFQATT, CDR2 SNEGSKA (reference sequence). The CDR3 reads CSAKAGILYNEQFF.